The rows below give T cell receptor beta chains drawn from one sample of a study of cytomegalovirus exposure and HLA in healthy donors. The assay was immunoSEQ multiplex PCR, and TCRdb's table has in-frame clones only and misses some. The sample lists 100,000 to 150,000 clones, around 80% seen once, with just over 1% in the top ten. Material for sequencing was PBMCs. Receptors originate from a human donor in good health. Both conserved end residues are part of each CDR3. The D gene is left open where the match is weak. Size tells how often a clone was seen (once, few, many) or the class of an expanded clone, and some rows leave it out.

clone_size	v_call	d_call	j_call	cdr3_nt	cdr3_aa
NA	TRBV5-1	TRBD1	TRBJ1-1	TGCGCCAGCAGCCGCGACAGGGGAGCTTTCTTT	CASSRDRGAFF
NA	TRBV2	NA	TRBJ1-6	TGTGCCAGCAGTGACCCTTCCAGGGCAGGGGAAAATTCACCCCTCCACTTT	CASSDPSRAGENSPLHF
NA	TRBV19	NA	TRBJ1-2	TGTGCCAGTAGTATTTGGGGGGTCGATGGCTACACCTTC	CASSIWGVDGYTF
NA	TRBV4-2	TRBD1	TRBJ2-7	TGTGCCAGCAGCCATGGGCAGGGGGACTACGAGCAGTACTTC	CASSHGQGDYEQYF
NA	TRBV5-6	TRBD1	TRBJ1-6	TGTGCCAGCACCAAGGAGGACAGGGAGATGTCACCCCTCCACTTT	CASTKEDREMSPLHF
NA	TRBV7-2	NA	TRBJ1-1	TGTGCCAGCAAAGCAGGGGCTGGAAACACTGAAGCTTTCTTT	CASKAGAGNTEAFF
once	TRBV5-6	TRBD2	TRBJ2-7	TGTGCCAGCAGCTTGGATCTAGCGGGCTACGAGCAGTACTTC	CASSLDLAGYEQYF
NA	TRBV5-1	TRBD2	TRBJ2-7	TGCGCCAGCAGCTTGAGCGGGGGGGCCTACGAGCAGTACTTC	CASSLSGGAYEQYF
NA	TRBV18	NA	TRBJ2-6	TGTGCCAGCTCACCAGCGGGGGCCAACGTCCTGACTTTC	CASSPAGANVLTF
NA	TRBV9	TRBD2	TRBJ2-7	TGTGCCAGCAGCGCCTCTAGCGGGGGGCCCTACGAGCAGTACTTC	CASSASSGGPYEQYF
few	TRBV28	TRBD2	TRBJ2-1	TGTGCCAGCAGCACGGGACTAGCTACGGCCTACAATGAGCAGTTCTTC	CASSTGLATAYNEQFF
NA	TRBV7-3	NA	TRBJ1-6	TGTGCCAGCAGCTTTCAAGCGGGGGATAATTCACCCCTCCACTTT	CASSFQAGDNSPLHF
NA	TRBV6-1	NA	TRBJ1-2	TGTGCCAGCAGTGAAGGTGGGGGGGGAGTGGATGGCTACACCTTC	CASSEGGGGVDGYTF
NA	TRBV5-4	NA	TRBJ1-2	TGTGCCAGCAGCTGGGGAGGGGTTGGCTACACCTTC	CASSWGGVGYTF
NA	TRBV7-6	NA	TRBJ2-7	TGTGCCAGCGGTGGGGGAGGTGAGCAGTACTTC	CASGGGGEQYF
once	TRBV7-9	NA	TRBJ2-7	TGTGCCAGCAGCGCCACTACAGGGAACCGAGGCGAGCAGTACTTC	CASSATTGNRGEQYF
NA	TRBV7-6	NA	TRBJ1-6	TGTGCCAGCAGCTTGGGGGCTCAACTTAGTTCACCCCTCCACTTT	CASSLGAQLSSPLHF
NA	TRBV6-1	NA	TRBJ1-6	TGTGCCAGCAGTTTTTCGCAGGGGAATTCACCCCTCCACTTT	CASSFSQGNSPLHF
few	TRBV9	NA	TRBJ1-5	TGTGCCAGCAGCACCAGCCCTAGGGGGAATCAGCCCCAGCATTTT	CASSTSPRGNQPQHF
NA	TRBV30	TRBD1	TRBJ1-1	TGTGCCTGGAGTCGTCCTTTTGTCTCAGGGGGAGAAGCTTTCTTT	CAWSRPFVSGGEAFF
few	TRBV6-6	NA	TRBJ2-5	TGTGCCAGCAGTTCCGAGGAGACCCAGTACTTC	CASSSEETQYF
NA	TRBV4-1	NA	TRBJ1-1	TGCGCCAGCAGCCCCTGGCCTGCAGGGCGGGGCGACACTGAAGCTTTCTTT	CASSPWPAGRGDTEAFF
few	TRBV19	NA	TRBJ2-7	TGTGCCAGTAGCGAGGGGGGGATGCGCGAGCAGTACTTC	CASSEGGMREQYF
NA	TRBV6-5	TRBD1	TRBJ2-5	TGTGCCAGCAGTTCCACCGTGGGACAGGGAAAAGAGACCCAGTACTTC	CASSSTVGQGKETQYF
few	TRBV4-1	TRBD1	TRBJ1-6	TGCGCCAGCAGCCTGGGACAGAGATATAATTCACCCCTCCACTTT	CASSLGQRYNSPLHF
NA	TRBV6-5	NA	TRBJ1-5	TGTGCCAGCAGTCCAGACAGAGCAGAGTATCAGCCCCAGCATTTT	CASSPDRAEYQPQHF
NA	TRBV10-3	NA	TRBJ1-1	TGTGCCATCAGTGCCGACAGCGAAGCTTTCTTT	CAISADSEAFF
NA	TRBV7-8	NA	TRBJ2-7	TGTGCCAGCAGCCCGGGACTTTACTACGAGCAGTACTTC	CASSPGLYYEQYF
NA	TRBV6-6	TRBD1	TRBJ1-2	TGTGCCAGCAGAGGGGAGACAGGGGCCCTCGGGGGCTACACCTTC	CASRGETGALGGYTF
NA	TRBV6-5	TRBD1	TRBJ1-2	TGTGCCAGCAGTACGACAGGGTTTTATGGCTACACCTTC	CASSTTGFYGYTF
NA	TRBV9	TRBD1	TRBJ2-1	TGTGCCAGCAGCGTAGTAGGGACAGGGGAAGGCAATGAGCAGTTCTTC	CASSVVGTGEGNEQFF
NA	TRBV4-2	NA	TRBJ1-2	TGTGCCAGCAGCCAAGATGAGTTTGTGTCAGGGGATGGGTATGGCTACACCTTC	CASSQDEFVSGDGYGYTF
once	TRBV7-7	NA	TRBJ2-2	TGTGCTAGCAGCCCCGCCGCGGGGTTCACCGGGGAGCTGTTTTTT	CASSPAAGFTGELFF
NA	TRBV7-2	NA	TRBJ1-4	TGTGCCAGCAGCTCAAATAGTGCAACTAATGAAAAACTGTTTTTT	CASSSNSATNEKLFF
few	TRBV10-2	NA	TRBJ2-7	TGCGCCAGCAGTGGTCTCAGAATCGTCCACGAGCAGTACTTC	CASSGLRIVHEQYF
NA	TRBV6-6	NA	TRBJ2-5	TGTGCCAGCAGAATCTCAGGGCCCAGAGAGACCCAGTACTTC	CASRISGPRETQYF
NA	TRBV19	NA	TRBJ1-5	TGTGCCAGTTCGAGGGTCGGTGGCAATCAGCCCCAGCATTTT	CASSRVGGNQPQHF
few	TRBV4-1	TRBD1	TRBJ1-4	TGCGCCAGCAGCCGGGACAGGGGAGAAACTAATGAAAAACTGTTTTTT	CASSRDRGETNEKLFF